This is a list of T cell receptor beta chains from one sample in a study of T-cell memory formation after mild COVID-19. From the 5' RACE reads, TCRdb called clonotypes with MiXCR, one entry per CDR3 protein. The sample consists of hundreds of thousands of distinct CDR3 sequences, 17% of them appearing once. Sample: PBMCs or a T cell subset sorted from them (not recorded which). The receptor source for this set is an adult woman who had mild COVID-19 (a few samples of this study predate the infection). Cell type and time point are not known. CDR3s include the opening cysteine and the closing phenylalanine or tryptophan. Fields, in order: clone size, V gene, J gene, D gene, CDR3 DNA, CDR3 protein. D genes are given only for firm matches. Where a row states a size, it is once, few, many or the class of an expanded clone; other rows omit it.

size: .
V: TRBV2
J: TRBJ2-1
D: TRBD2
DNA: TGTGCCAGCAGAGCCGGGACTAGCGGGACTAATGAGCAGTTCTTC
CDR3: CASRAGTSGTNEQFF

size: few
V: TRBV20-1
J: TRBJ2-5
D: TRBD2
DNA: TGCAGTGCTAGTTCCGCGGGAGGGCCGGAAGAGACCCAGTACTTC
CDR3: CSASSAGGPEETQYF

size: .
V: TRBV7-3
J: TRBJ1-6
D: TRBD1
DNA: TGTGCCAGCAGCCCCGGGACAGCTAATTCACCCCTCCACTTT
CDR3: CASSPGTANSPLHF

size: few
V: TRBV5-1
J: TRBJ1-1
D: .
DNA: TGCGCCAGCAGTTACGGGGCGGACACTGAAGCTTTCTTT
CDR3: CASSYGADTEAFF

size: many
V: TRBV12-3/TRBV12-4
J: TRBJ2-7
D: TRBD2
DNA: TGTGCCAGCAGTCCTAGCGGGAGCTCCTACGAGCAGTACTTC
CDR3: CASSPSGSSYEQYF

size: .
V: TRBV10-3
J: TRBJ2-1
D: .
DNA: TGTGCCATCAGGCGGACTGGTACTCCCGGTGAGCAGTTCTTC
CDR3: CAIRRTGTPGEQFF

size: .
V: TRBV20-1
J: TRBJ1-5
D: TRBD1
DNA: TGCAGTGCTTCTGGACAGGCTAGCAATCAGCCCCAGCATTTT
CDR3: CSASGQASNQPQHF

size: .
V: TRBV20-1
J: TRBJ2-7
D: .
DNA: TGCAGTGCTAGAGATGAAGCCAGGAGAACCTACGAGCAGTACTTC
CDR3: CSARDEARRTYEQYF

size: .
V: TRBV5-5
J: TRBJ2-7
D: .
DNA: TGTGCCAGCAGCTGGGACTCGAGCTCCTACGAGCAGTACTTC
CDR3: CASSWDSSSYEQYF

size: .
V: TRBV6-1
J: TRBJ2-7
D: TRBD1
DNA: TGTGCCAGCAGTATGACAGGGACCACCTACGAGCAGTACTTC
CDR3: CASSMTGTTYEQYF

size: .
V: TRBV5-6
J: TRBJ2-7
D: .
DNA: TGTGCCAGCAGCCCGGGAGAGTTATACGAGCAGTACTTC
CDR3: CASSPGELYEQYF

size: .
V: TRBV23-1
J: TRBJ1-1
D: .
DNA: TGCGCCAGCAGTCTATCGGAGGGGATAAAAGAGGACACTGAAGCTTTCTTT
CDR3: CASSLSEGIKEDTEAFF

size: few
V: TRBV12-3/TRBV12-4
J: TRBJ1-5
D: .
DNA: TGTGCCAGCAGTTTAGCGGGCACCTCGGGCAATCAGCCCCAGCATTTT
CDR3: CASSLAGTSGNQPQHF

size: .
V: TRBV7-9
J: TRBJ2-1
D: .
DNA: TGTGCCAGCAGCTCCCCTCGTATAACTAGTGGAGGTGAGCAGTTCTTC
CDR3: CASSSPRITSGGEQFF

size: few
V: TRBV7-9
J: TRBJ1-1
D: .
DNA: TGTGCCAGCACCCTAAGTCCCCAGGGGAACACTGAAGCTTTCTTT
CDR3: CASTLSPQGNTEAFF

size: many
V: TRBV12-3/TRBV12-4
J: TRBJ1-2
D: TRBD1
DNA: TGTGCCAGCAGCCCTACGGCCAGGGGGTATGGCTACACCTTC
CDR3: CASSPTARGYGYTF

size: .
V: TRBV13
J: TRBJ2-7
D: TRBD2
DNA: TGTGCCAGCAGCCGGCCGACTAGCGGACCTTCCTACGAGCAGTACTTC
CDR3: CASSRPTSGPSYEQYF

size: .
V: TRBV12-3/TRBV12-4
J: TRBJ2-3
D: .
DNA: TGTGCCAGCAGGCCCCCTGACACAGATACGCAGTATTTT
CDR3: CASRPPDTDTQYF

size: few
V: TRBV6-2/TRBV6-3
J: TRBJ2-7
D: .
DNA: TGTGCCAGCAGTACGGGGAGGTTGTATAGGAACGAGCAGTACTTC
CDR3: CASSTGRLYRNEQYF

size: few
V: TRBV4-1
J: TRBJ2-5
D: .
DNA: TGCGCCAGCAGCCAATTGTGGGGGGATCAAGAGACCCAGTACTTC
CDR3: CASSQLWGDQETQYF

size: .
V: TRBV7-2
J: TRBJ2-5
D: TRBD1
DNA: TGTGCCAGCAGCCCCAAAGGGGGCGAGACCCAGTACTTC
CDR3: CASSPKGGETQYF

size: few
V: TRBV29-1
J: TRBJ2-3
D: .
DNA: TGCAGCGTTGCGGACAGCCCCACAGATACGCAGTATTTT
CDR3: CSVADSPTDTQYF

size: .
V: TRBV9
J: TRBJ1-2
D: .
DNA: TGTGCCAGCAGCTCAAACAGGGCTAACTATGGCTACACCTTC
CDR3: CASSSNRANYGYTF

size: few
V: TRBV20-1
J: TRBJ1-2
D: TRBD1
DNA: TGCAGTGCTTGGGACAGTACTAACTATGGCTACACCTTC
CDR3: CSAWDSTNYGYTF

size: .
V: TRBV7-9
J: TRBJ2-5
D: .
DNA: TGTGCCAGCAGCTTAGCGCCGACGGACCAAGAGACCCAGTACTTC
CDR3: CASSLAPTDQETQYF

size: .
V: TRBV6-2/TRBV6-3
J: TRBJ2-5
D: .
DNA: TGTGCCAGCCGGCCGGGCACTAAGAGAGAGACCCAGTACTTC
CDR3: CASRPGTKRETQYF

size: .
V: TRBV6-2/TRBV6-3
J: TRBJ2-3
D: .
DNA: TGTGCCAGCAGTTACTCGGGAGATACGCAGTATTTT
CDR3: CASSYSGDTQYF

size: .
V: TRBV24-1
J: TRBJ1-2
D: TRBD1
DNA: TGTGCCACCAGTGATTGGTCGGGACAGAGGGGCTACACCTTC
CDR3: CATSDWSGQRGYTF

size: .
V: TRBV6-5
J: TRBJ2-3
D: .
DNA: TGTGCCAGCAGTTACTCGAGGAAGGTGGATACGCAGTATTTT
CDR3: CASSYSRKVDTQYF

size: .
V: TRBV19
J: TRBJ2-7
D: TRBD1
DNA: TGTGCCTCATCCGTTGGACAGGTTTCCTACGAGCAGTACTTC
CDR3: CASSVGQVSYEQYF

size: few
V: TRBV20-1
J: TRBJ2-5
D: .
DNA: TGCAGTGCTAGAGATGAAGCACATCAAGAGACCCAGTACTTC
CDR3: CSARDEAHQETQYF

size: .
V: TRBV5-6
J: TRBJ2-7
D: TRBD2
DNA: TGTGCCAGCATCAAAAAAGGACTAGCCAACTCCTACGAGCAGTACTTC
CDR3: CASIKKGLANSYEQYF

size: few
V: TRBV12-3/TRBV12-4
J: TRBJ1-2
D: .
DNA: TGTGCCAGCAGCTTTAGGTTAGCAGGGGCCGAAGGCTACACCTTC
CDR3: CASSFRLAGAEGYTF

size: once
V: TRBV19
J: TRBJ1-1
D: TRBD1
DNA: TGTGCCAGTACCAGGACAGGGGAGAGCACTGAAGCTTTCTTT
CDR3: CASTRTGESTEAFF

size: .
V: TRBV7-8
J: TRBJ2-1
D: .
DNA: TGTGCCAGCAGCTTAAGGTCCAGCTACAATGAGCAGTTCTTC
CDR3: CASSLRSSYNEQFF

size: .
V: TRBV15
J: TRBJ2-1
D: TRBD2
DNA: TGTGCCACCAGCAGAGATCCTATTCAACTAGCGGGAGTGTCCTACAATGAGCAGTTCTTC
CDR3: CATSRDPIQLAGVSYNEQFF

size: few
V: TRBV11-1
J: TRBJ1-1
D: .
DNA: TGTGCCTCTAATGGAGGGTTCAATGTGAACACTGAAGCTTTCTTT
CDR3: CASNGGFNVNTEAFF

size: .
V: TRBV5-6
J: TRBJ1-2
D: .
DNA: TGTGCCAGCAGCTTGTTCCGACAGTCGTTAGGCTACACCTTC
CDR3: CASSLFRQSLGYTF

size: .
V: TRBV15
J: TRBJ1-1
D: .
DNA: TGTGCCACCAGCAGAGCCAAGAGACTAAACACTGAAGCTTTCTTT
CDR3: CATSRAKRLNTEAFF

size: .
V: TRBV29-1
J: TRBJ1-1
D: .
DNA: TGCAGCGCCCGGCTAGCCGGTGACACTGAAGCTTTCTTT
CDR3: CSARLAGDTEAFF

size: many
V: TRBV7-9
J: TRBJ2-3
D: TRBD2
DNA: TGTGCCAGCAGCCCCCGACCTGGACTAGCGGGAGAGGCAGATACGCAGTATTTT
CDR3: CASSPRPGLAGEADTQYF

size: few
V: TRBV29-1
J: TRBJ2-7
D: .
DNA: TGCAGCGTTGGGGAGGGGGTTATCTACGAGCAGTACTTC
CDR3: CSVGEGVIYEQYF

size: few
V: TRBV5-1
J: TRBJ2-2
D: .
DNA: TGCGCCAGCAGAGAAGACAGGTCTACGAACACCGGGGAGCTGTTTTTT
CDR3: CASREDRSTNTGELFF

size: .
V: TRBV12-3/TRBV12-4
J: TRBJ2-3
D: TRBD2
DNA: TGTGCCAGCAGTCGATCGACTAGCGGGAGCACAGATACGCAGTATTTT
CDR3: CASSRSTSGSTDTQYF

size: few
V: TRBV30
J: TRBJ2-6
D: .
DNA: TGTGCCTGGAGTCGGTGGGAAACTGGGGCCAACGTCCTGACTTTC
CDR3: CAWSRWETGANVLTF

size: few
V: TRBV10-3
J: TRBJ1-2
D: .
DNA: TGTGCCATCAGTGGGAATTACAGGGACGGCTATGGCTACACCTTC
CDR3: CAISGNYRDGYGYTF

size: .
V: TRBV24-1
J: TRBJ2-2
D: .
DNA: TGTGCCACCAGTGAAGACAGCCCGTACTTGAACACCGGGGAGCTGTTTTTT
CDR3: CATSEDSPYLNTGELFF

size: .
V: TRBV4-3
J: TRBJ2-5
D: TRBD2
DNA: TGCGCCAGCAGCGCGGGGGTCCACGAGACCCAGTACTTC
CDR3: CASSAGVHETQYF

size: few
V: TRBV6-6
J: TRBJ2-7
D: TRBD2
DNA: TGTGCCAGCAGCCTCCCGGGACTAGCGGGAGGATCCGGAGAGCAGTACTTC
CDR3: CASSLPGLAGGSGEQYF

size: few
V: TRBV7-8
J: TRBJ2-1
D: TRBD2
DNA: TGTGCCAGCAGCTTAGCTAGCGGGAACTCGTTGAATGAGCAGTTCTTC
CDR3: CASSLASGNSLNEQFF

size: many
V: TRBV7-3
J: TRBJ2-6
D: TRBD1
DNA: TGTGCCAGCAGCCTAACCGGGACAGTAAACTCTGGGGCCAACGTCCTGACTTTC
CDR3: CASSLTGTVNSGANVLTF

size: .
V: TRBV7-7
J: TRBJ2-3
D: .
DNA: TGTGCCAGCAGCTTAGAGGCCTTCACAGATACGCAGTATTTT
CDR3: CASSLEAFTDTQYF

size: .
V: TRBV12-3/TRBV12-4
J: TRBJ1-2
D: .
DNA: TGTGCCAGCAGTTTTAGTGTCGGGCAGGGGTATGGCTACACCTTC
CDR3: CASSFSVGQGYGYTF

size: .
V: TRBV15
J: TRBJ2-3
D: TRBD2
DNA: TGTGCCACCAGCCGGGGACTAGCGGGAGCAGATACGCAGTATTTT
CDR3: CATSRGLAGADTQYF

size: .
V: TRBV5-8
J: TRBJ2-7
D: .
DNA: TGTGCCAGCAGACAAACCCGAGACCCCAGGATCTACGAGCAGTACTTC
CDR3: CASRQTRDPRIYEQYF

size: few
V: TRBV4-3
J: TRBJ2-3
D: .
DNA: TGCGCCAGCAGCGTTAGGGGGTCGGGCACAGATACGCAGTATTTT
CDR3: CASSVRGSGTDTQYF

size: .
V: TRBV7-9
J: TRBJ1-2
D: .
DNA: TGTGCCAGCAGCCAGGGTTCGAATATAAACTATGGCTACACCTTC
CDR3: CASSQGSNINYGYTF

size: .
V: TRBV4-3
J: TRBJ2-3
D: .
DNA: TGCGCCAGCAGCCAAGATCTCGCGGAGTCAGATACGCAGTATTTT
CDR3: CASSQDLAESDTQYF

size: few
V: TRBV3-1
J: TRBJ1-5
D: .
DNA: TGTGCCAGCAGCCAAGAGATAACAGGCAATCAGCCCCAGCATTTT
CDR3: CASSQEITGNQPQHF